The source of this T cell receptor beta chain is a study of PD-1 blockade in mismatch repair-deficient tumors. Time point meaning: roughly ten-day in vitro stimulation with candidate neoantigen peptide 5. Every patient had mismatch repair deficiency by PCR or immunohistochemistry. Cells were stimulated about 11 days with each of about 7 ELISpot-reactive neoantigens. This clone showed up just once. What it binds is not known. Between the trimmed V and J ends, which lost 1 base and 4 bases, there was a span of 8 bases. Germline assignment: CDR1 SNHLY and CDR2 FYNNEI. The CDR3 extends over 14 amino acids. Here immunoSEQ multiplex PCR was the method, and the copy in TCRdb shows in-frame clones only, minus some. Among fewer than 18,000 clones listed, around 80% were seen once.

This TCR was recovered from an adult with mismatch repair-deficient cancer. The sequencing here drew on cells cultured in vitro, taken from a patient treated with pembrolizumab. V gene TRBV2 combines with J gene TRBJ1-5; no clear D gene. The CDR3 protein is CASSEVERNQPQHF. The CDR3 coding sequence is TGTGCCAGCAGTGAAGTTGAGAGGAATCAGCCCCAGCATTTT.